Listed below are T cell receptor beta chains from one sample, sequenced in a study of T cell repertoires in cytomegalovirus infection. One entry per CDR3 protein results from TCRdb running MiXCR on the reads. The sample contains about 530,000 distinct CDR3 sequences, about a quarter of which appear only once. The sample consisted of PBMCs. The receptors derive from a human donor in good health (CMV status not recorded). Some clones in this sample may be carry-over from other donors' samples. Each CDR3 is given with its conserved first and last residue. D genes are given only for firm matches. Not every row has a clone size; where given, it reads once, few, many or a size class.

D	V	size	J	DNA	CDR3
.	TRBV6-2/TRBV6-3	few	TRBJ2-1	TGTGCCAGCAGTTACCCTCAGGCGGGACGCTACAATGAGCAGTTCTTC	CASSYPQAGRYNEQFF
.	TRBV27	.	TRBJ2-2	TGTGCCAGCAGGTCGACTAGGCTCACCGGGGAGCTGTTTTTT	CASRSTRLTGELFF
.	TRBV29-1	few	TRBJ2-3	TGCAGCGTTGCGGGGCTTAGCACAGATACGCAGTATTTT	CSVAGLSTDTQYF
.	TRBV7-6	many	TRBJ2-2	TGTGCCAGCAGCTTAGGGCGGGCCCCGAACACCGGGGAGCTGTTTTTT	CASSLGRAPNTGELFF
.	TRBV7-6	.	TRBJ2-5	TGTGCCAGCAGCTTAGAGCTAGTCCAGACCCAGTACTTC	CASSLELVQTQYF
TRBD2	TRBV30	.	TRBJ2-3	TGTGCCTGGAGAAGTAGCGGGAACACAGATACGCAGTATTTT	CAWRSSGNTDTQYF
.	TRBV12-3/TRBV12-4	.	TRBJ2-1	TGTGCCAGCAGTTCTGAGAGACTAGATGGAAGTGAGCAGTTCTTC	CASSSERLDGSEQFF
TRBD2	TRBV12-3/TRBV12-4	.	TRBJ2-7	TGTGCCAGCAGTTCACTAGCGGGACAGGAATCCTACGAGCAGTACTTC	CASSSLAGQESYEQYF
.	TRBV6-2/TRBV6-3	.	TRBJ2-1	TGTGCCAGCAGTTATTCGACGAGAGACAATGAGCAGTTCTTC	CASSYSTRDNEQFF
.	TRBV11-2	few	TRBJ1-3	TGTGCCAGCAGCTTCCGGGGGCCAAGTGGAAACACCATATATTTT	CASSFRGPSGNTIYF
TRBD1	TRBV7-9	.	TRBJ1-5	TGTGCCAGCAGCTCCAACAGGGGTGGCAATCAGCCCCAGCATTTT	CASSSNRGGNQPQHF
.	TRBV7-9	.	TRBJ1-1	TGTGCCATTAGTGGGCAGATGAACACTGAAGCTTTCTTT	CAISGQMNTEAFF
.	TRBV30	.	TRBJ2-3	TGTGCCTGGAGTAGCCGCACAGATACGCAGTATTTT	CAWSSRTDTQYF
TRBD1	TRBV28	.	TRBJ1-2	TGTGCCAGCGTCGATTGGTGGGACAGGGATCGGAACTATGGCTACACCTTC	CASVDWWDRDRNYGYTF
.	TRBV6-6	few	TRBJ1-5	TGTGCCAGCAGTTACTCGCTTAATAGCAATCAGCCCCAGCATTTT	CASSYSLNSNQPQHF
.	TRBV7-2	many	TRBJ1-2	TGTGCCAGCAGCTTAGCAGATCACTATGGCTACACCTTC	CASSLADHYGYTF
TRBD2	TRBV7-9	.	TRBJ2-1	TGTGCCAGCAGCATAGCTACTAGCGGGAGCTCCTACAATGAGCAGTTCTTC	CASSIATSGSSYNEQFF
.	TRBV19	once	TRBJ1-5	TGTGCCCCCACCCTTGAGGGGCCCCAGCATTTT	CAPTLEGPQHF
.	TRBV15	.	TRBJ1-1	TGTGCCACCAGCAGAGATAAGGGGGTAGGCGCTGAAGCTTTCTTT	CATSRDKGVGAEAFF
TRBD2	TRBV7-6	many	TRBJ2-1	TGTGCCAGCAGCACCCCAACTAGCGGGAAAAACAATGAGCAGTTCTTC	CASSTPTSGKNNEQFF
.	TRBV7-6	.	TRBJ2-5	TGTGCCAGCAGCTTAAAGAGGAATCCTCAAGAGACCCAGTACTTC	CASSLKRNPQETQYF
.	TRBV10-3	few	TRBJ2-3	TGTGCCATCGGCACAGGTATGGATACGCAGTATTTT	CAIGTGMDTQYF
.	TRBV12-3/TRBV12-4	.	TRBJ1-5	TGTGCCAGCAGTCGGGAGACGGGGATGAATCAGCCCCAGCATTTT	CASSRETGMNQPQHF
.	TRBV28	few	TRBJ1-5	TGTGCCAGCAGTTTACAGTATCAGCCCCAGCATTTT	CASSLQYQPQHF
.	TRBV7-9	many	TRBJ1-3	TGTGCCAGCAGCTTAACCTCGGGGGCGCGTGGAAACACCATATATTTT	CASSLTSGARGNTIYF
TRBD2	TRBV6-5	.	TRBJ2-7	TGTGCCAGCAGTTACTCGATATCTTCTTTGTCTAGCGGGCATTCCTACGAGCAGTACTTC	CASSYSISSLSSGHSYEQYF
.	TRBV28	.	TRBJ2-2	TGTGCCAGCAGCCAAGTCTCGAGGGAAAAGTACACCGGGGAGCTGTTTTTT	CASSQVSREKYTGELFF
.	TRBV6-5	.	TRBJ2-6	TGTGCCAGCAGTTACTCTGGGGGGTTAGGGTCTGGGGCCAACGTCCTGACTTTC	CASSYSGGLGSGANVLTF
TRBD1	TRBV6-2/TRBV6-3	.	TRBJ1-5	TGTGCCAGCAGTTATGGAAGACAGGGTCTTTCGAATCAGCCCCAGCATTTT	CASSYGRQGLSNQPQHF
.	TRBV7-2	many	TRBJ2-7	TGTGCCAGCAGCTTGTCGGACGGACACTACGAGCAGTACTTC	CASSLSDGHYEQYF
.	TRBV28	.	TRBJ1-5	TGTGCCAGCAGTTTATACGGGGGGAGCAATCAGCCCCAGCATTTT	CASSLYGGSNQPQHF
.	TRBV2	.	TRBJ1-1	TGTGCCAGCAGCTCCTTAGGAGGGGACACTGAAGCTTTCTTT	CASSSLGGDTEAFF
.	TRBV10-2	.	TRBJ2-3	TGCGCCAGCTGTAGACAGTTCACAGATACGCAGTATTTT	CASCRQFTDTQYF
TRBD1	TRBV27	few	TRBJ1-4	TGTGCCAGCAGTTTCTACTTTTTCAGGGGGGAAAGGGAAAAACTGTTTTTT	CASSFYFFRGEREKLFF
TRBD1	TRBV7-3	.	TRBJ2-3	TGTGCCAGCAGCTGGGCCGGACAGGGAGTAGATACGCAGTATTTT	CASSWAGQGVDTQYF
.	TRBV11-1	.	TRBJ2-1	TGTGCCAGCAGCTTAGATATCGACGGAAACTTCGCCTACAATGAGCAGTTCTTC	CASSLDIDGNFAYNEQFF
TRBD2	TRBV11-2	.	TRBJ2-1	TGTGCCAGCAGCCCTGTGTACCGACTAGCGTACGATTCCTACAATGAGCAGTTCTTC	CASSPVYRLAYDSYNEQFF
.	TRBV4-1	.	TRBJ2-7	TGCGCCAGCAGCCAAGAGGGGTCACTCTACGAGCAGTACTTC	CASSQEGSLYEQYF
.	TRBV20-1	few	TRBJ1-2	TGCAGTGCTAGAGCTATGGTAGTCTATGGCTACACCTTC	CSARAMVVYGYTF
.	TRBV14	few	TRBJ1-6	TGTGCCAGCAGCCAACTTTATAGTTCACCCCTCCACTTT	CASSQLYSSPLHF
.	TRBV7-8	many	TRBJ2-3	TGTGCCAGCAGCTTACTTCGTACCGGAACAGATACGCAGTATTTT	CASSLLRTGTDTQYF
.	TRBV29-1	few	TRBJ2-5	TGCAGCGTTGTACGTGGCAACCAAGAGACCCAGTACTTC	CSVVRGNQETQYF